A selection of T cell receptor beta chains follows, all from one sample in a study of blood T cell repertoires in COVID-19. Libraries were prepared by immunoSEQ multiplex PCR; TCRdb keeps only in-frame clonotypes and omits some of them. The table has hundreds of thousands of clones, around nine tenths seen once. Specimen: PBMCs or T cells enriched from blood (not recorded which). The receptor source for this set is a woman aged 40 to 49 who had recovered from COVID-19. Both conserved end residues are part of each CDR3.

v_gene,CDR3aa
TRBV19,CASSVLAGDTGELFF
TRBV6-5,CASSYSSLAGADTQYF
TRBV28,CASSLGGDRGTEAFF
TRBV10-2,CASTEQTGASYNEQFF
TRBV28,CASSLGNRRADYGYTF
TRBV12-3/TRBV12-4,CASKRTGNQPQHF
TRBV6-1,CASSEGLAGVMFF
TRBV3-1/TRBV3-2,CASSQGGTDRGYNEQFF
TRBV11-2,CASNLLRGRSNYGYTF
TRBV30,CAWNELSGNTIYF